One and the same sample provided the 8 T cell receptor beta chains below, sequenced in a study of cytomegalovirus exposure and HLA in healthy donors. PCR involved 60 Vbeta and 13 Jbeta primers. Here immunoSEQ multiplex PCR was the method, and the copy in TCRdb shows in-frame clones only, minus some. The top ten hold 6.7% of the sample, which has some 140,000 clones, more than 80% seen once. Sequenced sample: PBMCs. All receptors derive from a woman in her twenties or thirties in good health and CMV-seropositive.

The CDR3 DNA sequence: TGCGCCAGCTCCCCCGGGGGGGGCGCCCTATATGGCTACACCTTC. Translating gives CASSPGGGALYGYTF. The V gene is TRBV5-1, the J gene TRBJ1-2; D possibly corresponds to TRBD1 (6 bases). The CDR3 covers 15 residues. Trimming shortened V by 7 bases and J by 5 bases, and 21 bases separated the two germline ends. Germline loops: CDR1 SGHRS, CDR2 YFSETQ.

V usage is TRBV10-2 and J usage is TRBJ2-5, with 9 nucleotides matching TRBD2. This CDR3 has 15 amino acids. Germline CDR1 and CDR2: WSHSY and SAAADI. The V segment lost 8 bases and the J segment 6 bases; nucleotides outside the gene matches: 13. Written as DNA, the CDR3 is TGCGCCAGCCTTTCCGGGACTAGCCTAAGAAAGACCCAGTACTTC. This sequence encodes CASLSGTSLRKTQYF.

The J gene is TRBJ1-3, the V gene TRBV5-4; possibly TRBD1 for D (6 bases). CDR1 is SGHNT, CDR2 YYREEE, per germline (reference sequence). V gave up 4 bases and J gave up 2 bases, with 10 bases separating them. This CDR3 region has 14 residues. In DNA, the CDR3 is TGTGCCAGCAGCGGACAGTCTACTGGAAACACCATATATTTT. It encodes CASSGQSTGNTIYF.

The V gene is TRBV28, the J gene TRBJ2-5, with 8 nucleotides matching TRBD1. In germline, CDR1 is MDHEN, CDR2 SYDVKM. The trim removed 3 bases at V and 10 bases at J, leaving 19 bases unmatched. CDR3 length: 17 amino acids. Written as DNA, the CDR3 is TGTGCCAGCAGTTTCCCCACGGTACTTCATTCAGGGGGCGTCCAGTACTTC. Protein product: CASSFPTVLHSGGVQYF.

The count of this clone is one. This chain uses TRBV11-2 with TRBJ1-3, with D maybe TRBD1 (6 bases). Trimming pared 3 bases from V and 0 bases from J, leaving 9 bases between. Germline values: CDR1 SGHAT, CDR2 FQNNGV. This CDR3 is built from 15 residues. CDR3 in DNA: TGTGCCAGCAGCTTGGGGGCCCCCTCTGGAAACACCATATATTTT. It codes for CASSLGAPSGNTIYF.

This clone was picked up a small number of times. The rearrangement uses TRBV11-2 and TRBJ2-3; D call uncertain. Trimming took off 2 bases at V and 1 base at J, with 4 bases between the two ends. In germline, CDR1 is SGHAT, CDR2 FQNNGV. The CDR3 loop spans 13 amino acids. The CDR3 region is CASSLQGTDTQYF. In DNA, the CDR3 is TGTGCCAGCAGCTTACAGGGCACAGATACGCAGTATTTT. Supplemented by reference TRBV11-2 and TRBJ2-3, the full variable domain reads EAGVAQSPRYKIIEKRQSVAFWCNPISGHATLYWYQQILGQGPKLLIQFQNNGVVDDSQLPKDRFSAERLKGVDSTLKIQPAKLEDSAVYLCASSLQGTDTQYFGPGTRLTVL.

On this clone: Other DNA sequences in this specimen translate into the identical CDR3. V gene TRBV19 combines with J gene TRBJ2-3; TRBD2 aligns across 10 bases. This CDR3 contains 15 residues. The germline V gene has CDR1 LNHDA and CDR2 SQIVND (reference sequence). With 4 bases clipped from V and 3 bases from J, the junction kept 4 bases outside the gene matches. This CDR3 reads CASSRLAGVTDTQYF. CDR3 sequence (DNA): TGTGCCAGTAGTAGGCTAGCGGGAGTAACAGATACGCAGTATTTT.

This sequence joins TRBV7-9 and TRBJ1-4; TRBD1 agrees at 10 bases. The junction had 4 bases not matched to a gene; V was cut back by 4 bases and J by 11 bases. CDR1 and CDR2 (germline): SEHNR, FQNEAQ (reference sequence). This CDR3 is built from 13 residues. The CDR3 coding sequence is TGTGCCAGCAGCTCACGGACAGGGGGTAAACTGTTTTTT. Translating it yields CASSSRTGGKLFF.